Presented here are 26 T cell receptor beta chains from one specimen sequenced in a study of lymphopenia after photon versus proton radiotherapy. Clones were read by immunoSEQ multiplex PCR, and TCRdb kept only the in-frame ones, dropping some. The repertoire holds roughly 63,000 clones, with less than 85% as singletons. Specimen: peripheral blood, collected from a patient treated with proton-based radiotherapy. All receptors come from a man aged 60 to 75 with pancreatic cancer.

This chain links TRBV19 with TRBJ2-1; 8 nucleotides align to TRBD2. The germline CDR1 and CDR2 sequences are LNHDA and SQIVND (reference sequence). The J segment lost 5 bases and the V segment lost 5 bases, leaving 8 bases of the junction unmatched. This CDR3 is built from 15 residues. CDR3 nucleotide sequence: TGTGCCAGTAGTCCAACTAGCGGAGTTAACAATGAGCAGTTCTTC. Translated, it gives CASSPTSGVNNEQFF.

The chain carries TRBV29-1 and TRBJ2-1; D is uncertain. This CDR3 is 13 amino acids long. The V end was cut by 4 bases, the J end by 1 base, with 8 bases between. CDR1 SQVTM and CDR2 ANQGSEA come from the germline V gene. CDR3 coding DNA: TGCAGCGTTGTCAAAGGGTCCTACAATGAGCAGTTCTTC. Encoded protein: CSVVKGSYNEQFF.

The chain employs TRBV7-2 and TRBJ1-1; D is perhaps TRBD1 (5 bases). The CDR3 extends over 13 amino acids. Germline V lookup: CDR1 SGHTA, CDR2 FQGNSA. Trimming removed 5 bases at V and 5 bases at J, with 12 bases between. The DNA for the CDR3 is TGTGCCAGCAGCGAGGGGTTTCCGACTGAAGCTTTCTTT. Amino acid sequence: CASSEGFPTEAFF.

The chain recombines TRBV9 with TRBJ2-1; possible D gene TRBD2, 6 bases. Looked up from germline, CDR1 is SGDLS and CDR2 is YYNGEE. The CDR3 sequence is 11 residues long. V was pared by 10 bases and J by 12 bases, with 17 bases between. CDR3 protein: CASGGELTQFF. CDR3 bases: TGTGCCTCAGGAGGGGAATTGACGCAGTTCTTC.

This chain joins TRBV27 and TRBJ1-1, with D possibly TRBD1 on 6 matching bases. Germline CDR1 MNHEY, CDR2 SMNVEV (reference sequence). Trimming shortened V by 3 bases and J by 3 bases, and 11 bases separated the two germline ends. There are 14 residues in the CDR3. This CDR3 is CASSFSGADTEAFF. The DNA of the CDR3 is TGTGCCAGCAGTTTTTCAGGGGCGGACACTGAAGCTTTCTTT.

The count of this clone is one. V gene TRBV27 combines with J gene TRBJ2-1; maybe TRBD2 (6 bases). The germline V gene has CDR1 MNHEY and CDR2 SMNVEV (reference sequence). The CDR3 loop spans 12 amino acids. V was clipped by 7 bases and J by 7 bases, with 11 bases between them. This CDR3 is CASTAGWNEQFF. The CDR3, as DNA: TGTGCCAGCACGGCGGGATGGAATGAGCAGTTCTTC.

V gene TRBV5-8 combines with J gene TRBJ2-1; possibly TRBD1 for D (5 bases). Germline CDR1 and CDR2: SGHTS and YDEGEE. This CDR3 contains 13 residues. V shed 0 bases and J shed 4 bases, with 5 bases lying between them. DNA for the CDR3: TGTGCCAGCAGCTTGGGACAGTACAATGAGCAGTTCTTC. Translated, it gives CASSLGQYNEQFF.

The chain carries TRBV10-3 and TRBJ1-3; no reliable D call. Germline CDR1 and CDR2: ENHRY and SYGVKD. This CDR3 spans 15 amino acids. Trimming left V 6 bases short and J 0 bases short, with 12 bases between. This CDR3 is CAIRAAGLSGNTIYF. CDR3 DNA: TGTGCCATCAGAGCCGCAGGCCTCTCTGGAAACACCATATATTTT.

The rearrangement joins TRBV7-8 to TRBJ2-3; 8 nucleotides align to TRBD2. This CDR3 comprises 14 residues. The V gene end was trimmed by 5 bases and the J gene end by 1 base; junction bases not matched to a gene: 2. Per germline, CDR1 SGHVS and CDR2 FQNEAQ. The CDR3 region has the DNA TGTGCCAGCAGCGTTAGCGGGGGCACAGATACGCAGTATTTT. It encodes CASSVSGGTDTQYF.

The chain joins TRBV15 to TRBJ2-5; D is possibly TRBD2 (6 bases). CDR3 length: 15 amino acids. Between the trimmed V and J ends, which lost 0 bases and 2 bases, there was a span of 10 bases. CDR1 is LNHNV and CDR2 is YYDKDF in the germline V gene (reference sequence). The CDR3 DNA reads TGTGCCACCAGCAGAGATCTTGGAGGGCAAGAGACCCAGTACTTC. This gives the protein CATSRDLGGQETQYF.

The DNA of the CDR3 is TGTGCCAGTAGTATAGGGGCCGACACTGAAGCTTTCTTT. This sequence encodes CASSIGADTEAFF. This chain connects TRBV19 to TRBJ1-1; D uncertain. Germline values: CDR1 LNHDA, CDR2 SQIVND (reference sequence). Trimming pared 1 base from V and 3 bases from J, leaving 6 bases between. This CDR3 has 13 amino acids.

The rearrangement uses TRBV15 and TRBJ1-1; perhaps TRBD1 as D (5 bases). The CDR3 is 13 amino acids. Germline assignment: CDR1 LNHNV and CDR2 YYDKDF (reference sequence). Trimming cost V 5 bases and J 5 bases, with 12 bases left between them. CDR3 amino acids: CATSRDARTEAFF. The CDR3 DNA reads TGTGCCACCAGCCGGGACGCGCGGACTGAAGCTTTCTTT.

This clone was observed a single time. The genes are TRBV5-1 and TRBJ1-4; D perhaps matches TRBD1 (6 bases). Germline CDR1 is SGHRS and CDR2 is YFSETQ. The CDR3 is 16 amino acids. V was clipped by 5 bases and J by 7 bases, with 21 bases between them. CDR3 coding DNA: TGCGCCAGCAGAGAGCAAAGCGGGGGCTATCGTGAAAAACTGTTTTTT. Residues: CASREQSGGYREKLFF.

The rearrangement uses TRBV4-3 and TRBJ2-1; TRBD2 matches 7 bases. V lost 3 bases and J lost 8; bases outside the gene matches: 13. The CDR3 runs to 16 residues. CDR1 is LGHNA, CDR2 YSLEER, per germline. The chain's CDR3 is CASSQHEGRGLHEQFF. In DNA form, the CDR3 reads TGCGCCAGCAGCCAGCACGAGGGGAGGGGTCTCCATGAGCAGTTCTTC.

V gene TRBV6-1 combines with J gene TRBJ1-2; unclear D gene. The CDR3 has 14 residues. The V gene's germline CDR1 is MNHNS and CDR2 SASEGT. The ends were cut back, 2 bases at V and 0 bases at J, with 7 bases in the middle. The CDR3 DNA reads as TGTGCCAGCAGTGAATCGGGAGCTAACTATGGCTACACCTTC. Translation gives CASSESGANYGYTF.

J is TRBJ2-7 and V is TRBV19; D call uncertain. This CDR3 contains 13 residues. V was trimmed by 6 bases and J by 5 bases, leaving 14 bases between them. The germline CDR1 and CDR2 sequences are LNHDA and SQIVND (reference sequence). This chain's CDR3 is CASRLRGRDEQYF. In DNA, the CDR3 is TGTGCCAGTAGGTTGCGTGGCCGGGACGAGCAGTACTTC.

The DNA for the CDR3 is TGTGCCTGGACGAGTGATCCAGCCCGCGAAAAACTGTTTTTT. It translates to CAWTSDPAREKLFF. The rearrangement links TRBV30 to TRBJ1-4; D unresolved. V dropped 4 bases and J dropped 8 bases, with 17 bases sitting between them. CDR3 size: 14 residues. Germline lookup yields CDR1 GTSNPN and CDR2 SVGIG (reference sequence).

J is TRBJ2-1 and V is TRBV6-5, with D unclear. Germline V gene lookup returns CDR1 MNHEY and CDR2 SVGAGI. The CDR3 contains 13 residues. V was cut by 0 bases and J by 6 bases, with 6 bases left in between. CDR3 sequence: CASSYSRGNEQFF. CDR3 coding DNA: TGTGCCAGCAGTTACTCGCGAGGCAATGAGCAGTTCTTC.

The chain recombines TRBV28 with TRBJ1-5, with TRBD1 matching 9 bases. The J segment lost 7 bases and the V segment lost 5 bases, leaving 12 bases of the junction unmatched. Germline V gene lookup returns CDR1 MDHEN and CDR2 SYDVKM. The CDR3 covers 16 residues. The CDR3 region has the DNA TGTGCCAGCAGTGTACAGGGGGCAGGTAGTAGGCAGCCCCAGCATTTT. Residues: CASSVQGAGSRQPQHF.

The V call is TRBV6-5, the J call TRBJ1-1, with D uncertain. Germline assignment: CDR1 MNHEY and CDR2 SVGAGI. V lost 5 bases and J lost 1, with 11 bases in between. The CDR3 has 14 amino acids. The CDR3 protein is CASSPTGSNTEAFF. In nucleotides, the CDR3 is TGTGCCAGCAGTCCCACGGGGTCGAACACTGAAGCTTTCTTT.

This chain joins TRBV9 and TRBJ2-5, with TRBD2 as a possible D gene (6 bases). The assigned J gene may be wrong: the sequence end matches TRBJ2-7 better. This CDR3 has 16 amino acids. In germline, CDR1 is SGDLS, CDR2 YYNGEE. The DNA for the CDR3 is TGTGCCAGCAGCACGCGGGATTCCCCCCACTACTACGAGCAGTACTTC. Translation gives CASSTRDSPHYYEQYF.

The rearrangement uses TRBV12-2 and TRBJ1-5; the D call in the table, TRBD1, was not verified against the DNA. TRBV12-2 corresponds to a pseudogene. This CDR3 has 16 residues. CDR3 protein: CASRLVGDRLNQPQHF. In DNA form, the CDR3 reads TGTGCAAGTCGCTTAGTAGGGGACAGATTAAATCAGCCCCAGCATTTT.

This chain connects TRBV5-4 to TRBJ1-4; TRBD1 agrees at 9 bases. CDR1 and CDR2 from the germline V gene are SGHNT and YYREEE (reference sequence). The CDR3 runs 16 residues. Trimming took 4 bases from V and 7 from J; bases not matched to a gene: 11. CDR3 loop: CASSLWTGARREKLFF. In DNA, the CDR3 is TGTGCCAGCAGCCTTTGGACAGGGGCACGTCGTGAAAAACTGTTTTTT. The complete variable domain, with remaining parts taken from reference TRBV5-4 and TRBJ1-4, reads ETGVTQSPTHLIKTRGQQVTLRCSSQSGHNTVSWYQQALGQGPQFIFQYYREEENGRGNFPPRFSGLQFPNYSSELNVNALELDDSALYLCASSLWTGARREKLFFGSGTQLSVL.

This clone has just a few counts. The chain carries TRBV4-3 and TRBJ1-1; D is uncertain. The CDR3 extends over 13 amino acids. Germline assignment: CDR1 LGHNA and CDR2 YSLEER. V was clipped by 0 bases and J by 5 bases, with 7 bases between them. The chain's CDR3 is CASSQDLRTEAFF. CDR3 nucleotides: TGCGCCAGCAGCCAAGACCTCAGGACTGAAGCTTTCTTT.

This clone was picked up a small number of times. The chain couples TRBV19 to TRBJ1-1, with D maybe TRBD1 (6 bases). This CDR3 contains 14 residues. The germline V gene encodes CDR1 LNHDA and CDR2 SQIVND (reference sequence). V gave up 6 bases and J gave up 5 bases, with 16 bases separating them. The CDR3 loop is CASSSRGLLTEAFF. CDR3 in DNA: TGTGCCAGTAGCTCGCGGGGGCTGCTGACTGAAGCTTTCTTT.

This clone has more than one count but fewer than ten. This chain links TRBV18 with TRBJ2-1; no firm D call. The CDR3 has 12 amino acids. The germline V gene has CDR1 KGHSH and CDR2 LQKENI. Trimming took 2 bases from V and 8 from J, leaving 7 bases between them. The CDR3 reads CASSPGRDEQFF. In nucleotides, the CDR3 is TGTGCCAGCTCACCAGGTAGGGATGAGCAGTTCTTC.